A single sample is the source of the 30 T cell receptor beta chains below, sequenced in a study of immune characterization of retroperitoneal liposarcoma. TCRdb re-analysed the PCR reads in MiXCR, keeping a single row per CDR3 protein. The table shows some 10,000 distinct CDR3 sequences, with roughly a quarter occurring only once. Sequenced sample: tumor tissue. Source of these receptors: a female donor with retroperitoneal liposarcoma.

The chain joins TRBV27 to TRBJ2-5; D perhaps matches TRBD2 (5 bases). Judging by the DNA end, TRBJ2-1 fits better; the J call may be wrong. This CDR3 contains 12 residues. Germline assignment: CDR1 MNHEY and CDR2 SMNVEV (reference sequence). CDR3 DNA: TGTGCCACCCGGGCTAGCCGTTACGAGCAGTTCTTC. It yields the protein CATRASRYEQFF.

There are a few counts of this clonotype. J is TRBJ2-2 and V is TRBV12-3 or TRBV12-4; D remains unclear. The CDR3 is 13 amino acids. V dropped 6 bases and J dropped 0 bases, with 5 bases sitting between them. The chain's CDR3 is CASRTTNTGELFF. DNA of the CDR3: TGTGCCAGCAGGACGACGAACACCGGGGAGCTGTTTTTT.

This clonotype is termed medium-sized (0.01 to 0.1%). The DNA is left out, because the CDR3 cannot be placed on it with certainty; the CDR3 is given as TCRdb lists it. The CDR3 sequence: CASSFGSGGRGYTF. V is TRBV7-2 and J is TRBJ1-2. Germline V gene sequence: CDR1 SGHTA, CDR2 FQGNSA. The CDR3 is 14 residues long, ends included.

This clonotype was observed a handful of times. The V call is TRBV7-8, the J call TRBJ2-3, with D unresolved. CDR1 is SGHVS, CDR2 FQNEAQ, per germline. The V gene lost 5 bases and the J gene lost 6 bases, with 12 bases spanning the gap. The CDR3 totals 13 residues. The DNA of the CDR3 is TGTGCCAGCAGCCAATCCGATGCCGATACGCAGTATTTT. Translating it yields CASSQSDADTQYF. The variable domain in full, completed from reference TRBV7-8 and TRBJ2-3, reads GAGVSQSPRYKVAKRGQDVALRCDPISGHVSLFWYQQALGQGPEFLTYFQNEAQLDKSGLPSDRFFAERPEGSVSTLKIQRTQQEDSAVYLCASSQSDADTQYFGPGTRLTVL.

This clonotype is medium-sized (0.01 to 0.1%) within its sample. The chain carries TRBV6-1 and TRBJ2-1; D is ambiguous. The J call could be wrong; TRBJ2-7 is a better fit for the DNA end. Germline-derived CDR1 and CDR2 are MNHNS and SASEGT. The CDR3 runs 12 residues. CDR3 DNA sequence: TGTGCCAGCAGTCCCCGTGGCAATGAGCAGTACTTC. Its translation is CASSPRGNEQYF.

This clonotype was detected only a few times. The genes are TRBV6-1 and TRBJ2-5; 9 bases line up with TRBD2. CDR3 length: 16 residues. V dropped 7 bases and J dropped 6; count of bases not matched to a gene: 15. CDR1 and CDR2 from the germline V gene are MNHNS and SASEGT. In DNA form, the CDR3 reads TGTGCCAGCACCATTATTAGCGGGAGTGGCGGACAGACCCAGTACTTC. Amino acids: CASTIISGSGGQTQYF.

This clonotype is judged medium-sized (0.01 to 0.1%). The DNA of the CDR3 is TGTGCCAGCAGCTTAACACGGCTTCCATACAATGAGCAGTACTTC. It encodes CASSLTRLPYNEQYF. The V and J genes are TRBV7-6 and TRBJ2-1; no clear D. Judging by the DNA end, TRBJ2-7 fits better; the J call may be wrong. This CDR3 comprises 15 residues. Germline CDR1 reads SGHVS; CDR2 reads FNYEAQ.

Remarks on this clonotype: Possible read error: a much larger clone is one base away. The chain joins TRBV6-5 to TRBJ1-6; unclear D gene. Germline lookup yields CDR1 MNHEY and CDR2 SVGAGI. CDR3 length equals 14 residues. The CDR3 protein is CASSYSQLNSPPHF. As DNA, the CDR3 is TGTGCCAGCAGTTACTCTCAGCTTAATTCACCCCCCCACTTT.

This clonotype was seen many times. The V call is TRBV6-1, the J call TRBJ2-6; 9 nucleotides agree with TRBD1. The length of the CDR3 is 17 residues. CDR1 is MNHNS, CDR2 SASEGT, per germline. After removal of 6 bases from V and 1 base from J, the junction contained 7 bases not matched to a gene. The CDR3 DNA reads as TGTGCCAGCAGAGCGGACAGGGGAGGTTCTGGGGCCAACGTCCTGACTTTC. Translating it yields CASRADRGGSGANVLTF.

This clonotype was found many times. J is TRBJ2-6 and V is TRBV28, with a weak D call TRBD1 (6 bases). Germline assignment: CDR1 MDHEN and CDR2 SYDVKM. The CDR3 is 14 residues long. Between the trimmed V and J ends, which lost 5 bases and 11 bases, there was a span of 16 bases. The CDR3 DNA follows: TGTGCCAGCAGTGTGGGGGCCGGGTTGTACGTCCTGACTTTC. Translation gives CASSVGAGLYVLTF.

This clonotype was seen more than once but under ten times. This chain uses TRBV12-5 with TRBJ1-2, with D possibly being TRBD1 (5 bases). CDR3 length equals 16 residues. Germline values: CDR1 LGHNT, CDR2 FRNRAP. With 1 base removed from V and 4 bases from J, the gap between germline ends came to 16 bases. The CDR3 bases are TGTGCTAGTGGTTTGGAGGGCGCAATTGGGACCTATGGCTACACCTTC. Its translation is CASGLEGAIGTYGYTF.

By sample fraction, this clonotype is medium-sized. The CDR3 loop reads CASSEGAGGSSYNEQYF. As DNA, the CDR3 is TGTGCCAGCAGTGAAGGAGCAGGGGGGAGCTCCTACAATGAGCAGTACTTC. The genes are TRBV6-1 and TRBJ2-1; tentatively, D is TRBD1 (7 bases). With the DNA end fitting TRBJ2-7 better, the J assignment may be wrong. This CDR3 is built from 17 residues. Germline assignment: CDR1 MNHNS and CDR2 SASEGT.

The chain uses TRBV6-5 and TRBJ1-6; D is perhaps TRBD1 (5 bases). The CDR3 consists of 14 residues. The germline V gene has CDR1 MNHEY and CDR2 SVGAGI. Trimming left V 6 bases short and J 9 bases short, with 15 bases between. CDR3 sequence: CASSRTRQSSPLHF. In DNA form, the CDR3 reads TGTGCCAGCAGCCGAACCCGACAGAGTTCACCCCTCCACTTT.

This clonotype has a count of ten or more. The chain recombines TRBV6-1 with TRBJ2-1; possibly TRBD2 for D (5 bases). Germline CDR1 and CDR2: MNHNS and SASEGT. The CDR3 loop spans 12 amino acids. Trimming took off 6 bases at V and 10 bases at J, with 13 bases between the two ends. DNA for the CDR3: TGTGCCAGCAGCTCCTACACGGGAGAGCAGTTCTTC. This codes for CASSSYTGEQFF.

V gene TRBV11-3 combines with J gene TRBJ2-2; D is unclear. Germline V gene lookup returns CDR1 SGHNT and CDR2 YENEEA. V lost 3 bases and J lost 6, with 8 bases in between. The CDR3 covers 13 residues. CDR3 sequence: CASSFYFSGELFF. The CDR3 DNA follows: TGTGCCAGCAGCTTTTATTTTTCCGGGGAGCTGTTTTTT.

By sample share, this clonotype is medium-sized. The rearrangement uses TRBV6-4 and TRBJ2-3; 8 bases align to TRBD2. CDR1 MRHNA and CDR2 SNTAGT come from the germline V gene. There are 14 residues in the CDR3. Trimming removed 3 bases from V and 5 bases from J; junction bases left unmatched: 4. In DNA, the CDR3 is TGTGCCAGCAGTGAAGCGGGAGCGGGAGATACGCAGTATTTT. Translated, it gives CASSEAGAGDTQYF.

This clonotype has only a few counts. This chain links TRBV6-1 with TRBJ2-1, with a weak D call TRBD2 (6 bases). Germline CDR1 and CDR2: MNHNS and SASEGT. This CDR3 has 14 residues. Trimming took 5 bases from V and 9 from J, leaving 17 bases between them. CDR3 amino acids: CASSTRDSAPEQFF. The CDR3 DNA reads as TGTGCCAGCAGTACCCGGGACTCAGCCCCTGAGCAGTTCTTC.

By its share, this clonotype is medium-sized. The chain links TRBV6-1 to TRBJ2-1; tentative D call: TRBD1 (6 bases). CDR3 length equals 15 residues. V lost 1 base, J lost 13 bases, and 20 bases lay in between. Germline assignment: CDR1 MNHNS and CDR2 SASEGT. This CDR3 reads CASSEGSGAQETQFF. DNA of the CDR3: TGTGCCAGCAGTGAAGGGTCAGGGGCCCAAGAGACCCAGTTCTTC.

On this clonotype itself: This clone may be a read error of a much larger clone one base away. The chain uses TRBV7-8 and TRBJ2-1, with TRBD1 identical over 9 bases. The trim removed 3 bases at V and 0 bases at J, leaving 0 bases unmatched. The length of the CDR3 is 15 residues. Looked up from germline, CDR1 is SGHVS and CDR2 is FQNEAQ. CDR3 nucleotides: TGTGCCAGCAGCTTGACAGGGGGCTCCTACAATGAGCAGTTCTTC. This translates into CASSLTGGSYNEQFF.

About this clonotype: As the CDR3 is not closed by the conserved phenylalanine or tryptophan, this likely results from a read error. No DNA is shown, since the ends of the CDR3 on it are uncertain; the CDR3 is the one TCRdb lists. The chain couples TRBV7-2 to TRBJ2-6. Ends included, the CDR3 has 8 residues. Per the germline V gene, CDR1 is SGHTA and CDR2 is FQGNSA. The CDR3 here is CASSLGWQ.

This clonotype was seen many times. The chain is built from TRBV7-9 and TRBJ2-1, with 10 positions matching TRBD2. Germline-derived CDR1 and CDR2 are SEHNR and FQNEAQ (reference sequence). V trimming: 0 bases; J trimming: 10 bases; junction bases outside the gene matches: 6. The CDR3 has 15 residues. The CDR3 DNA reads as TGTGCCAGCAGCTTAGCATCTAGCGGGGGTGAGGAGCAGTTCTTC. Amino acid sequence: CASSLASSGGEEQFF.

By sample fraction, this clonotype is medium-sized. This rearrangement joins TRBV12-3 or TRBV12-4 to TRBJ2-5; 11 positions match TRBD1. The CDR3 is 14 residues long. J lost 11 bases, V lost 7 bases, and 12 bases had no gene match. CDR3 sequence reads: CASIRTGGFDEQYF. Written as DNA, the CDR3 is TGTGCCAGCATCCGGACAGGGGGCTTTGATGAGCAGTACTTC.

The chain carries TRBV12-3 or TRBV12-4 and TRBJ2-1; D gene uncertain. Trimming removed 7 bases at V and 5 bases at J, with 18 bases between. The CDR3 loop spans 15 amino acids. The CDR3 loop reads CASTFSMIHHNEQFF. For the CDR3, the DNA is TGTGCCAGCACATTCTCGATGATACACCACAATGAGCAGTTCTTC.

This clonotype has a count of ten or more. The V gene is TRBV6-1, the J gene TRBJ2-3; D assignment may be TRBD1 or TRBD2 (5 bases each). From germline, CDR1 is MNHNS and CDR2 SASEGT. CDR3 size: 17 residues. Trimming took off 1 base at V and 1 base at J, with 15 bases between the two ends. CDR3 coding DNA: TGTGCCAGCAGTGAAGGGGACGTCTTAATGCGCACAGATACGCAGTATTTT. It is translated as CASSEGDVLMRTDTQYF.

The V gene is TRBV4-1, the J gene TRBJ2-7; D ambiguous. Trimming took 0 bases from V and 10 from J, leaving 16 bases between them. CDR3 length: 14 residues. Germline CDR1 is MGHRA and CDR2 is YSYEKL. The CDR3 loop is CASSQDTHKSSQYF. Here the CDR3 DNA reads TGCGCCAGCAGCCAAGACACCCACAAGAGCTCCCAGTACTTC.

The sample holds many counts of this clonotype. The chain has TRBV6-6 and TRBJ2-3, with D hard to call. Germline assignment: CDR1 MNHNY and CDR2 SVGAGI (reference sequence). The CDR3 is 13 amino acids. The V and J ends lost 2 bases and 8 bases respectively, with 11 bases between them. Written as DNA, the CDR3 is TGTGCCAGCAGTTACGCGAGGTCGGGTACGCAGTATTTT. Protein sequence: CASSYARSGTQYF.

This sequence joins TRBV11-2 and TRBJ2-5; 7 bases map to TRBD1. The J call may be mistaken, given a closer DNA end match to TRBJ2-1. Germline V gene lookup returns CDR1 SGHAT and CDR2 FQNNGV. The CDR3 loop spans 15 amino acids. The CDR3 bases are TGTGCCAGCATCGGGCCCGGGACAGACACCAATGAGCAGTTCTTC. It codes for CASIGPGTDTNEQFF.

This clonotype showed up just a few times. This chain links TRBV6-1 with TRBJ2-3; D unclear. CDR1 MNHNS and CDR2 SASEGT come from the germline V gene. This CDR3 has 15 residues. V shed 1 base and J shed 5 bases, with 13 bases lying between them. In DNA form, the CDR3 reads TGTGCCAGCAGTGAAGGGTGGGGTTTAGGAGATACGCAGTATTTT. It yields the protein CASSEGWGLGDTQYF.

By share of the sample, this clonotype is medium-sized (0.01 to 0.1%). The rearrangement links TRBV6-1 to TRBJ2-1; no firm D call. This CDR3 spans 17 amino acids. The germline CDR1 and CDR2 sequences are MNHNS and SASEGT. Trimming shortened V by 4 bases and J by 0 bases, and 16 bases separated the two germline ends. CDR3 sequence (DNA): TGTGCCAGCAGTGCACGTAGGGCAGTCCACTCCTACAATGAGCAGTTCTTC. The encoded protein is CASSARRAVHSYNEQFF.

The count of this clonotype is one. One junction end does not reproduce the germline sequence, and a read error may be involved. The rearrangement joins TRBV6-8 to TRBJ2-2; 15 bases match TRBD2. CDR1 and CDR2 (germline): MNHGY, SAAAGT. This CDR3 is 17 amino acids long. CDR3 DNA: TGTGCCAGCAGTGGGACTAGCGGGAGGACGGACACCAGGGAGCTGTTTTTT. Residues: CASSGTSGRTDTRELFF.